The source of this TCR beta chain is a study of long-term antiretroviral therapy in people with HIV. Across the whole study: Samples collected earliest predate the 2015 immediate-ART recommendation by about a decade. Study-level findings and limits: Collection spanned 2004 to 2017; ART regimens may be less effective than current ones. ART preceded a rise in diversity that nonetheless stayed lower than in transplant donor controls.

As to this clone: Its antigen is not identified.

This CDR3 is built from 17 residues. Germline lookup yields CDR1 SGDLS and CDR2 YYNGEE. V trimming: 4 bases; J trimming: 3 bases; junction bases outside the gene matches: 11. Survey level was the resolution at which the v3.0 immunoSEQ assay ran. It was roughly 40,000-50,000 T-cell genomes per sample that sequencing targeted. Some clones are missing from TCRdb's copy, which holds only in-frame ones; the method was immunoSEQ multiplex PCR. The sample includes about 35,000 clones, under 85% of them seen just once. The rearrangement links TRBV9 to TRBJ1-2; 11 bases are shared with TRBD1. The receptor was isolated from a man aged 18 to 30 with HIV. The input for sequencing was unsorted PBMCs, taken 1 year after starting antiretroviral therapy. The CDR3, as DNA: TGTGCCAGCAGCTTACGGACAGGGGGCGCCGAATACTATGGCTACACCTTC. This encodes CASSLRTGGAEYYGYTF.